This TCR beta chain was observed in a study of PD-1 blockade in classical Hodgkin lymphoma. Time point of the sample: cycle 4 day 1 (C4D1), after six to seven weeks of nivolumab. Brentuximab vedotin exposure varied among the patients, all of whom had relapsed after autologous stem cell transplantation. Method: immunoSEQ multiplex PCR; TCRdb's copy keeps in-frame clones and lacks some. The data hold some 25,000 clones, with 65% to 80% observed a single time. This specimen was peripheral blood mononuclear cells (PBMCs), taken before the fourth cycle of nivolumab. This clonotype was sampled from a human donor with classical Hodgkin lymphoma.

CDR3 DNA: TGCGCCAGCAGCTTTGATCGTTCTGGGACCTATTATGGCTACACCTTC. It translates to CASSFDRSGTYYGYTF. V is TRBV5-1 and J is TRBJ1-2; a possible D gene is TRBD1 (5 bases). With 2 bases removed from V and 5 bases from J, the gap between germline ends came to 19 bases. From germline, CDR1 is SGHRS and CDR2 YFSETQ. The CDR3 runs 16 residues.